A single sample is the source of the 31 T cell receptor beta chains below, sequenced in a study of blood T cell repertoires in COVID-19 (TCRdb year 2020). The library relied on the immunoSEQ multiplex PCR assay. Not all clones reach the TCRdb copy of this immuneACCESS table, which keeps in-frame sequences only. Checked studies attribute under half of the gap to unresolved V genes and leave the rest unexplained. The table for this sample lists about 120,000 clones; approximately 88% of them were counted only once. 6% to 8.5% of the sample is in the top ten clones. Source material: peripheral blood. The receptors shown here come from a man aged 45 to 65 with acute or convalescent COVID-19.

The chain joins TRBV27 to TRBJ1-6; D uncertain. V was trimmed by 6 bases and J by 0 bases, leaving 12 bases between them. CDR3 length: 16 amino acids. Germline CDR1 MNHEY, CDR2 SMNVEV (reference sequence). CDR3 bases: TGTGCCAGCAGCCCCCAGGCCAGCTCCTATAATTCACCCCTCCACTTT. Protein: CASSPQASSYNSPLHF.

This sequence joins TRBV7-9 and TRBJ1-2; D unresolved. The germline V and J ends were trimmed by 4 bases and 8 bases, with 11 bases remaining between them. There are 12 residues in the CDR3. Germline values: CDR1 SEHNR, CDR2 FQNEAQ (reference sequence). CDR3 sequence: CASSSGIRGYTF. The CDR3 DNA reads TGTGCCAGCAGCTCGGGGATCCGGGGCTACACCTTC.

V usage is TRBV9 and J usage is TRBJ2-5; perhaps TRBD2 as D (5 bases). V dropped 0 bases and J dropped 3 bases, with 9 bases sitting between them. Germline V gene data show CDR1 as SGDLS and CDR2 as YYNGEE. The CDR3 runs to 14 residues. The chain's CDR3 is CASSVGGSEETQYF. In nucleotides, the CDR3 is TGTGCCAGCAGCGTAGGTGGTAGCGAAGAGACCCAGTACTTC. Looking up the rest from reference TRBV9 and TRBJ2-5 gives the full variable domain: DSGVTQTPKHLITATGQRVTLRCSPRSGDLSVYWYQQSLDQGLQFLIQYYNGEERAKGNILERFSAQQFPDLHSELNLSSLELGDSALYFCASSVGGSEETQYFGPGTRLLVL.

The chain uses TRBV5-1 and TRBJ2-2; 12 bases line up with TRBD2. This CDR3 spans 17 amino acids. V lost 3 bases, J lost 6 bases, and 9 bases stayed unmatched. Germline V gives CDR1 SGHRS, CDR2 YFSETQ. CDR3 sequence reads: CASSYRLAGERAGELFF. As DNA, the CDR3 is TGCGCCAGCAGCTATCGACTAGCGGGAGAAAGGGCCGGGGAGCTGTTTTTT.

The chain combines TRBV24-1 with TRBJ2-7; D may be TRBD1 (6 bases). V was shortened by 8 bases and J by 2 bases, with 12 bases between the two germline ends. Germline V lookup: CDR1 KGHDR, CDR2 SFDVKD. The CDR3 spans 13 residues. CDR3 loop: CATTDSDTYEQYF. The CDR3 nucleotides are TGTGCCACCACGGACAGTGACACCTACGAGCAGTACTTC.

The chain carries TRBV9 and TRBJ2-3; 12 positions agree with TRBD2. In germline, CDR1 is SGDLS, CDR2 YYNGEE. The junction had 3 bases not matched to a gene; V was cut back by 0 bases and J by 1 base. The CDR3 covers 17 residues. The CDR3, as DNA: TGTGCCAGCAGCGTAGCCCCTAGCGGGAGGGGCACAGATACGCAGTATTTT. This gives the protein CASSVAPSGRGTDTQYF. Supplemented by reference TRBV9 and TRBJ2-3, the full variable domain reads DSGVTQTPKHLITATGQRVTLRCSPRSGDLSVYWYQQSLDQGLQFLIQYYNGEERAKGNILERFSAQQFPDLHSELNLSSLELGDSALYFCASSVAPSGRGTDTQYFGPGTRLTVL.

The chain joins TRBV10-3 to TRBJ1-2, with 10 bases aligning to TRBD1. CDR3 length: 15 residues. The V gene end was trimmed by 9 bases and the J gene end by 6 bases; junction bases not matched to a gene: 13. Germline V gene lookup returns CDR1 ENHRY and CDR2 SYGVKD. CDR3 loop: CAIAARTGTGDGYTF. CDR3 sequence (DNA): TGTGCCATTGCAGCACGGACCGGGACAGGGGATGGCTACACCTTC.

The gene calls are TRBV18 and TRBJ1-6, with D possibly being TRBD1 (6 bases). The CDR3 is made up of 15 amino acids. The germline gives CDR1 KGHSH, CDR2 LQKENI. Trimming removed 6 bases from V and 7 bases from J, with 16 bases in between. The CDR3 region is CASSTTGLGNSPLHF. The DNA for the CDR3 is TGTGCCAGCTCGACGACAGGTCTGGGCAATTCACCCCTCCACTTT.

The CDR3 coding sequence is TGTGCCAGCAGCTTAGTTTGGGGGCAGAGGAGAACCGAGCAGTACTTC. This translates into CASSLVWGQRRTEQYF. The chain uses TRBV11-2 and TRBJ2-7; maybe TRBD1 (6 bases). Germline values: CDR1 SGHAT, CDR2 FQNNGV. The CDR3 loop spans 16 amino acids. V was cut by 1 base and J by 6 bases, with 19 bases left in between.

This clone was detected once. J is TRBJ2-5 and V is TRBV10-3; 11 nucleotides agree with TRBD1. The CDR3 runs 15 residues. Germline loops: CDR1 ENHRY, CDR2 SYGVKD. The junction had 2 bases not matched to a gene; V was cut back by 0 bases and J by 5 bases. CDR3: CAISESDRGPETQYF. The CDR3 coding sequence is TGTGCCATCAGTGAGTCGGACAGGGGGCCCGAGACCCAGTACTTC.

The V gene is TRBV19, the J gene TRBJ1-1, with D possibly TRBD1 on 5 matching bases. The CDR3 totals 13 residues. The germline V gene has CDR1 LNHDA and CDR2 SQIVND (reference sequence). Trimming left V 3 bases short and J 4 bases short, with 9 bases between. Here the CDR3 reads CASSMGGSTEAFF. CDR3 bases: TGTGCCAGTAGTATGGGGGGAAGCACTGAAGCTTTCTTT.

The chain uses TRBV19 and TRBJ2-5, with 7 bases aligning to TRBD1. The CDR3 loop spans 15 amino acids. Germline-derived CDR1 and CDR2 are LNHDA and SQIVND (reference sequence). Trimming cost V 1 base and J 1 base; bases outside gene matches: 3. The CDR3 region is CASSIAGQFQETQYF. CDR3 sequence (DNA): TGTGCCAGTAGTATAGCGGGACAGTTCCAAGAGACCCAGTACTTC.

This chain links TRBV28 with TRBJ2-7, with TRBD1 matching over 8 bases. The germline CDR1 and CDR2 sequences are MDHEN and SYDVKM. The CDR3 sequence is 17 residues long. Trimming removed 5 bases from V and 3 bases from J; junction bases left unmatched: 15. The CDR3 region is CASSGPLGQGVGYEQYF. The CDR3 DNA reads TGTGCCAGCAGTGGGCCCCTAGGACAGGGCGTAGGCTACGAGCAGTACTTC.

The genes are TRBV5-6 and TRBJ1-3; 7 positions match TRBD1. The V and J ends lost 4 bases and 0 bases, in that order; junction bases with no gene match: 4. Germline assignment: CDR1 SGHDT and CDR2 YYEEEE. The CDR3 has 15 amino acids. The CDR3 DNA reads TGTGCCAGCAGCGGGACAGACCTCTCTGGAAACACCATATATTTT. It translates to CASSGTDLSGNTIYF. Filled out from reference TRBV5-6 and TRBJ1-3, the complete variable domain reads DAGVTQSPTHLIKTRGQQVTLRCSPKSGHDTVSWYQQALGQGPQFIFQYYEEEERQRGNFPDRFSGHQFPNYSSELNVNALLLGDSALYLCASSGTDLSGNTIYFGEGSWLTVV.

The V gene is TRBV27, the J gene TRBJ1-2, with 7 bases matching TRBD1. CDR1 is MNHEY and CDR2 is SMNVEV in the germline V gene (reference sequence). CDR3 length: 16 residues. Germline trimming cut 6 bases from V and 2 bases from J; bases unmatched to any gene: 12. The CDR3 sequence: CASRSMGQPGNYGYTF. CDR3 DNA sequence: TGTGCCAGCAGATCTATGGGACAGCCTGGCAACTATGGCTACACCTTC.

The V call is TRBV5-6, the J call TRBJ2-3, with D unresolved. The CDR3 has 13 amino acids. Trimming stripped 6 bases from V and 5 bases from J, with 13 bases between. Looked up from germline, CDR1 is SGHDT and CDR2 is YYEEEE. The DNA of the CDR3 is TGTGCCAGCACCCAAACTCTTATAGATACGCAGTATTTT. It yields the protein CASTQTLIDTQYF.

The chain recombines TRBV7-2 with TRBJ2-7; TRBD2 agrees at 7 bases. CDR1 and CDR2 (germline): SGHTA, FQGNSA. This CDR3 is built from 14 residues. The trim removed 4 bases at V and 0 bases at J, leaving 3 bases unmatched. DNA for the CDR3: TGTGCCAGCAGCTCGAGCGGGACCTCCTACGAGCAGTACTTC. Its protein is CASSSSGTSYEQYF.

The chain combines TRBV7-6 with TRBJ2-7; 10 bases map to TRBD2. This CDR3 spans 18 amino acids. Germline CDR1 is SGHVS and CDR2 is FNYEAQ. V shed 2 bases and J 0 bases; nucleotides not matched to a gene: 10. The CDR3 nucleotides are TGTGCCAGCAGCTTAAATCGGCTAGCGGGAGCCAACTCCTACGAGCAGTACTTC. Its protein product is CASSLNRLAGANSYEQYF.

The chain has TRBV5-1 and TRBJ1-4; TRBD1 matches at 11 bases. Germline CDR1 is SGHRS and CDR2 is YFSETQ. Trimming took 4 bases from V and 7 from J; bases not matched to a gene: 3. The CDR3 length is 14 residues. The CDR3 reads CASSPGTGGEKLFF. Here the CDR3 DNA reads TGCGCCAGCAGCCCCGGGACAGGGGGTGAAAAACTGTTTTTT.

The rearrangement joins TRBV7-2 to TRBJ1-2; TRBD1 matches at 9 bases. The V and J ends lost 6 bases and 3 bases, in that order; junction bases with no gene match: 8. The CDR3 contains 15 residues. Looked up from germline, CDR1 is SGHTA and CDR2 is FQGNSA. The CDR3 coding sequence is TGTGCCAGCAGAAAAGGGGGGGACAGGGACTATGGCTACACCTTC. Its protein is CASRKGGDRDYGYTF.

This chain joins TRBV27 and TRBJ2-1; maybe TRBD2 (6 bases). This CDR3 comprises 12 residues. The V gene's germline CDR1 is MNHEY and CDR2 SMNVEV (reference sequence). With 3 bases removed from V and 10 bases from J, the gap between germline ends came to 10 bases. In DNA, the CDR3 is TGTGCCAGCAGTTTCACGCGGGGAGAGCAGTTCTTC. Its protein product is CASSFTRGEQFF.

The chain uses TRBV19 and TRBJ2-7; 7 bases align to TRBD2. V lost 5 bases to trimming and J lost 0 bases; unmatched junction nucleotides: 13. CDR1 and CDR2 (germline): LNHDA, SQIVND (reference sequence). The CDR3 totals 17 residues. CDR3 bases: TGTGCCAGTAGTCCCCGTTTGCGGGAGCCGCCCTCCTACGAGCAGTACTTC. It encodes CASSPRLREPPSYEQYF.

This clone was seen only a few times. This rearrangement joins TRBV7-2 to TRBJ1-5, with 9 bases that match TRBD1. This CDR3 spans 15 amino acids. The germline CDR1 and CDR2 sequences are SGHTA and FQGNSA. J lost 2 bases, V lost 5 bases, and 4 bases had no gene match. In nucleotides, the CDR3 is TGTGCCAGCAGCGTTACAGGGGGCGGCAATCAGCCCCAGCATTTT. Translated, it gives CASSVTGGGNQPQHF. Together with reference TRBV7-2 and TRBJ1-5, the CDR3 gives the full variable domain: GAGVSQSPSNKVTEKGKDVELRCDPISGHTALYWYRQSLGQGLEFLIYFQGNSAPDKSGLPSDRFSAERTGGSVSTLTIQRTQQEDSAVYLCASSVTGGGNQPQHFGDGTRLSIL.

This clone has only one observation. This rearrangement joins TRBV11-3 to TRBJ2-7, with a weak D call TRBD2 (5 bases). V shed 5 bases and J shed 0 bases, with 11 bases lying between them. CDR3 size: 14 residues. CDR1 and CDR2 from the germline V gene are SGHNT and YENEEA. CDR3 loop: CASSPGSGSYEQYF. CDR3 in DNA: TGTGCCAGCAGCCCCGGCAGCGGCTCCTACGAGCAGTACTTC.

This sequence joins TRBV24-1 and TRBJ2-7; D possibly corresponds to TRBD2 (6 bases). The V gene lost 4 bases and the J gene lost 5 bases, with 14 bases spanning the gap. In germline, CDR1 is KGHDR, CDR2 SFDVKD. The length of the CDR3 is 14 residues. The CDR3 here is CATSEGGARDEQYF. CDR3 in DNA: TGTGCCACCAGTGAAGGCGGGGCCAGGGACGAGCAGTACTTC.

V gene TRBV27 combines with J gene TRBJ2-2; 9 nucleotides align to TRBD1. Germline V CDR1 and CDR2: MNHEY, SMNVEV (reference sequence). The CDR3 covers 17 residues. With V trimmed by 6 bases and J by 2 bases, 10 bases remained unmatched. The CDR3 sequence: CASSPSATGGNTGELFF. The CDR3 DNA reads TGTGCCAGCAGCCCGTCGGCGACAGGGGGTAACACCGGGGAGCTGTTTTTT.

J is TRBJ1-2 and V is TRBV10-3; TRBD1 matches at 7 bases. The V segment lost 6 bases and the J segment 3 bases; nucleotides outside the gene matches: 7. CDR1 is ENHRY, CDR2 SYGVKD, per germline. The CDR3 has 14 residues. In DNA, the CDR3 is TGTGCCATCAGACCGGGACAGCCTTACTATGGCTACACCTTC. Protein product: CAIRPGQPYYGYTF.

The chain is built from TRBV6-5 and TRBJ2-1; weak D call: TRBD2 (5 bases). There are 14 residues in the CDR3. Per the germline V gene, CDR1 is MNHEY and CDR2 is SVGAGI. Trimming left V 5 bases short and J 5 bases short, with 13 bases between. CDR3 nucleotides: TGTGCCAGCAGTACGCCCGGGAAACACAATGAGCAGTTCTTC. Protein product: CASSTPGKHNEQFF.

The chain joins TRBV19 to TRBJ2-7, with 8 nucleotides matching TRBD2. V lost 4 bases and J lost 2; bases outside the gene matches: 7. In germline, CDR1 is LNHDA, CDR2 SQIVND (reference sequence). The CDR3 length is 15 residues. The CDR3 nucleotides are TGTGCCAGTAGTACGTCGGGTAGCGGGACCTACGAGCAGTACTTC. Translated, it gives CASSTSGSGTYEQYF. Full variable domain (missing parts from reference TRBV19 and TRBJ2-7): DGGITQSPKYLFRKEGQNVTLSCEQNLNHDAMYWYRQDPGQGLRLIYYSQIVNDFQKGDIAEGYSVSREKKESFPLTVTSAQKNPTAFYLCASSTSGSGTYEQYFGPGTRLTVT.

The chain has TRBV6-1 and TRBJ2-7, with 10 positions matching TRBD2. V gave up 6 bases and J gave up 13 bases; unmatched junction bases: 3. Per germline, CDR1 MNHNS and CDR2 SASEGT. The CDR3 runs 10 residues. CDR3 nucleotides: TGTGCCAGCAGCGGACTAGCGGCATACTTC. Protein product: CASSGLAAYF.

This rearrangement joins TRBV5-4 to TRBJ1-2; 9 positions match TRBD1. The CDR3 has 14 residues. V trimming: 0 bases; J trimming: 8 bases; junction bases outside the gene matches: 5. Germline CDR1 reads SGHNT; CDR2 reads YYREEE (reference sequence). The CDR3 nucleotides read TGTGCCAGCAGCTTGGAGGGACAGGGTCGAGGCTACACCTTC. The encoded protein is CASSLEGQGRGYTF.